A single sample is the source of the 15 T cell receptor beta chains below, sequenced in a study of a mutant IDH1 vaccine in newly diagnosed glioma. Time point specified: week 5, during vaccination. Each dose of the vaccine consisted of 300 ug of mutant IDH1 20-mer peptide, with topical imiquimod. Method: immunoSEQ multiplex PCR; TCRdb's copy keeps in-frame clones and lacks some. The sample holds 30,000 to 35,000 clones; roughly 50% are singletons and the top ten take roughly 9.6%. Antigens for these TCRs are unknown. The sample in question was PBMCs, obtained from a glioma patient whose treatment included an IDH1 peptide vaccine. All receptors come from a woman under 30 with glioma.

V is TRBV6-5 and J is TRBJ1-4; D call uncertain. The CDR3 spans 14 residues. The V end was cut by 4 bases, the J end by 8 bases, with 14 bases between. Germline CDR1 and CDR2: MNHEY and SVGAGI. The CDR3 loop is CASSFLGVREKLFF. In DNA form, the CDR3 reads TGTGCCAGCAGTTTCTTAGGTGTGAGAGAAAAACTGTTTTTT.

The chain uses TRBV6-6 and TRBJ2-1; 11 bases fit TRBD2. The CDR3 runs 14 residues. With 10 bases clipped from V and 6 bases from J, the junction kept 8 bases outside the gene matches. The V gene's germline CDR1 is MNHNY and CDR2 SVGAGI (reference sequence). The CDR3 is CATTSGRQGNEQFF. As DNA, the CDR3 is TGTGCCACCACTAGCGGGAGACAGGGCAATGAGCAGTTCTTC.

The J gene is TRBJ2-7, the V gene TRBV6-5; possibly TRBD2 for D (5 bases). CDR1 and CDR2 from the germline V gene are MNHEY and SVGAGI. CDR3 size: 14 residues. Trimming took off 5 bases at V and 3 bases at J, with 14 bases between the two ends. The CDR3 bases are TGTGCCAGCAGTGCCTCACATGGACTCTACGAGCAGTACTTC. This codes for CASSASHGLYEQYF.

The chain recombines TRBV7-3 with TRBJ2-2, with D perhaps assigned TRBD1 or TRBD2 (5 bases each). The CDR3 length is 15 residues. Between the trimmed V and J ends, which lost 5 bases and 2 bases, there was a span of 12 bases. Germline CDR1 and CDR2: SGHTA and FQGTGA. CDR3 in DNA: TGTGCCAGCAGCCCGAGGGACCGAAACACCGGGGAGCTGTTTTTT. Translating it yields CASSPRDRNTGELFF.

This clone was seen a few times. The chain recombines TRBV28 with TRBJ1-2, with D possibly matching TRBD1 (6 bases). Germline lookup yields CDR1 MDHEN and CDR2 SYDVKM. Trimming stripped 9 bases from V and 7 bases from J, with 27 bases between. The CDR3 runs 16 residues. The CDR3 reads CASWGWGDKSSGGYTF. The CDR3 DNA is TGTGCCAGTTGGGGTTGGGGGGACAAGAGCTCGGGTGGCTACACCTTC.

The rearrangement uses TRBV7-6 and TRBJ2-5; D possibly corresponds to TRBD2 (5 bases). TRBJ2-7 matches the DNA end more closely, so the J call is doubtful. The CDR3 has 14 amino acids. Germline CDR1 and CDR2: SGHVS and FNYEAQ. The CDR3 loop reads CASSSSGYSYEQYF. The CDR3 DNA follows: TGTGCCAGCAGCTCCTCGGGGTACTCCTACGAGCAGTACTTC.

A few counts support this clone. CDR3 sequence reads: CASSQQYRENTEAFF. The DNA of the CDR3 is TGCGCCAGCAGCCAACAATACAGGGAGAACACTGAAGCTTTCTTT. This rearrangement joins TRBV4-1 to TRBJ1-1, with D possibly being TRBD1 (6 bases). V was clipped by 2 bases and J by 1 base, with 11 bases between them. The CDR3 consists of 15 residues. Germline CDR1 MGHRA, CDR2 YSYEKL.

This clone turned up a few times. This sequence joins TRBV7-2 and TRBJ2-2, with a tentative D call TRBD1 (5 bases). V lost 3 bases, J lost 0 bases, and 11 bases lay in between. CDR1 is SGHTA, CDR2 FQGNSA, per germline. This CDR3 is built from 16 residues. Here the CDR3 DNA reads TGTGCCAGCAGCTTGGATGCAGGGCCGAACACCGGGGAGCTGTTTTTT. Its translation: CASSLDAGPNTGELFF.

V usage is TRBV11-2 and J usage is TRBJ1-2; possible D gene TRBD1, 6 bases. V was cut by 1 base and J by 4 bases, with 10 bases left in between. This CDR3 is 14 amino acids long. Germline V gene lookup returns CDR1 SGHAT and CDR2 FQNNGV. CDR3: CASSLGTGTYGYTF. DNA for the CDR3: TGTGCCAGCAGCTTAGGCACAGGGACCTATGGCTACACCTTC.

This chain connects TRBV7-9 to TRBJ2-2; D tentatively fits TRBD1 or TRBD2 (6 bases each). V was trimmed by 4 bases and J by 2 bases, leaving 11 bases between them. CDR1 SEHNR and CDR2 FQNEAQ come from the germline V gene (reference sequence). This CDR3 comprises 15 residues. CDR3 in DNA: TGTGCCAGCAGCTCGGGGGCTTATAACACCGGGGAGCTGTTTTTT. Amino acid sequence: CASSSGAYNTGELFF.

CDR3 region: CASSTTSGKAKNIQYF. In nucleotides, the CDR3 is TGTGCCAGCAGTACGACTAGCGGGAAAGCCAAAAACATTCAGTACTTC. The chain employs TRBV27 and TRBJ2-4; 11 bases are shared with TRBD2. V was clipped by 5 bases and J by 0 bases; unmatched bases: 3. The CDR3 runs 16 residues. Germline CDR1 MNHEY, CDR2 SMNVEV (reference sequence).

V and J are TRBV27 and TRBJ1-1; 7 nucleotides align to TRBD1. The junction had 13 bases not matched to a gene; V was cut back by 2 bases and J by 1 base. This CDR3 region has 18 residues. Germline-derived CDR1 and CDR2 are MNHEY and SMNVEV (reference sequence). In nucleotides, the CDR3 is TGTGCCAGCAGTTTAAGGTTGCTGAGGGGGCCAGGGAACACTGAAGCTTTCTTT. This sequence encodes CASSLRLLRGPGNTEAFF.

The CDR3 region has the DNA TGTGCCAGCAGCTCCGAGAGGGACAGGGGAAATGAGCAGTTCTTC. This encodes CASSSERDRGNEQFF. This rearrangement joins TRBV7-9 to TRBJ2-1; 10 nucleotides agree with TRBD1. The germline CDR1 and CDR2 sequences are SEHNR and FQNEAQ (reference sequence). The CDR3 spans 15 residues. J gave up 7 bases and V 4 bases, and 7 bases lay outside the gene matches.

The J gene is TRBJ2-7, the V gene TRBV4-1, with D possibly matching TRBD2 (6 bases). Trimming removed 4 bases at V and 2 bases at J, with 12 bases between. The CDR3 covers 14 residues. Germline CDR1 reads MGHRA; CDR2 reads YSYEKL. The CDR3 DNA reads as TGCGCCAGCAGCCCCGAGGGACTTGCCTACGAGCAGTACTTC. As protein: CASSPEGLAYEQYF.

The chain is built from TRBV19 and TRBJ2-1; 8 nucleotides align to TRBD1. This CDR3 is built from 17 residues. V shed 5 bases, J shed 3 bases, and the junction held 12 bases outside the gene matches. CDR1 and CDR2 (germline): LNHDA, SQIVND (reference sequence). The CDR3 DNA is TGTGCCAGTAGTCCTCGGACAGGGCGGCTTAGCTACAATGAGCAGTTCTTC. As protein: CASSPRTGRLSYNEQFF.